Below are 5 T cell receptor beta chains sequenced from a single sample in a study of radiotherapy plus CTLA-4 blockade in lung cancer. The repertoire was sequenced with immunoSEQ multiplex PCR; TCRdb's copy has only in-frame clones and lacks some. The data hold some 25,000 clones, with 71% observed a single time. The sample in question was peripheral blood, obtained from a patient treated with radiotherapy plus ipilimumab. These receptors were collected from a human donor with non-small cell lung cancer whose response to radiotherapy plus ipilimumab could not be evaluated.

The V and J genes are TRBV11-3 and TRBJ2-2, with 11 bases lining up with TRBD1. Per germline, CDR1 SGHNT and CDR2 YENEEA. The CDR3 length is 15 residues. Trimming cost V 5 bases and J 4 bases; bases outside gene matches: 3. CDR3 DNA sequence: TGTGCCAGCAGCCATGGGACAGGGGGCACCGGGGAGCTGTTTTTT. Its translation is CASSHGTGGTGELFF.

The chain links TRBV7-8 to TRBJ2-4; 11 nucleotides line up with TRBD1. This CDR3 contains 17 residues. The V gene's germline CDR1 is SGHVS and CDR2 FQNEAQ. V was pared by 5 bases and J by 7 bases, with 13 bases of the junction left unmatched. CDR3 nucleotide sequence: TGTGCCAGCAGCCCCCGGCGGACAGGGGGCGGAGGGAACATTCAGTACTTC. It specifies CASSPRRTGGGGNIQYF.

V is TRBV5-1 and J is TRBJ1-1; 9 bases line up with TRBD1. The germline gives CDR1 SGHRS, CDR2 YFSETQ. The V and J ends lost 4 bases and 5 bases, in that order; junction bases with no gene match: 9. The CDR3 covers 15 residues. CDR3: CASSPTGTGRTEAFF. The CDR3 nucleotides read TGCGCCAGCAGCCCTACCGGGACAGGGAGAACTGAAGCTTTCTTT.

The chain is built from TRBV5-6 and TRBJ2-6, with D tentatively TRBD1 (6 bases). Trimming took 3 bases from V and 4 from J, leaving 14 bases between them. This CDR3 is built from 16 residues. Germline loops: CDR1 SGHDT, CDR2 YYEEEE. Written as DNA, the CDR3 is TGTGCCAGCAGCTACCTGGGGGCCCAGGGGGCCAACGTCCTGACTTTC. This gives the protein CASSYLGAQGANVLTF. The variable domain in full, with the rest retrieved from reference TRBV5-6 and TRBJ2-6, is DAGVTQSPTHLIKTRGQQVTLRCSPKSGHDTVSWYQQALGQGPQFIFQYYEEEERQRGNFPDRFSGHQFPNYSSELNVNALLLGDSALYLCASSYLGAQGANVLTFGAGSRLTVL.

The genes are TRBV28 and TRBJ1-5, with a tentative D call TRBD1 (6 bases). Germline V gene data show CDR1 as MDHEN and CDR2 as SYDVKM. The CDR3 totals 15 residues. V was cut by 7 bases and J by 0 bases, with 13 bases left in between. The CDR3 coding sequence is TGTGCCAGCAAAAAACAGGGTTATAGCAATCAGCCCCAGCATTTT. Residues: CASKKQGYSNQPQHF.